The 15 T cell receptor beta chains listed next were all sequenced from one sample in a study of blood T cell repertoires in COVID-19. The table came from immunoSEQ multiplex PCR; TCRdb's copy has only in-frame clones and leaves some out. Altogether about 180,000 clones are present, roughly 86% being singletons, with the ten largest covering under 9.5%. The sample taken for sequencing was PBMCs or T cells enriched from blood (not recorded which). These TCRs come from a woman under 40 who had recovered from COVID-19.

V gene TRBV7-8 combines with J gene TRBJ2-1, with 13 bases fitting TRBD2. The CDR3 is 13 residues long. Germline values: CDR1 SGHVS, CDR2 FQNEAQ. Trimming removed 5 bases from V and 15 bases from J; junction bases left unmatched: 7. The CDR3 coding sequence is TGTGCCAGCAGCATGCGGACTAGCGGGAGTTCGTTCTTC. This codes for CASSMRTSGSSFF.

CDR3 sequence reads: CASSSGQGGNTIYF. As DNA, the CDR3 is TGTGCCAGCAGCTCCGGACAGGGGGGAAACACCATATATTTT. The chain links TRBV5-6 to TRBJ1-3; TRBD1 matches 9 bases. V lost 3 bases to trimming and J lost 4 bases; unmatched junction nucleotides: 2. The CDR3 runs to 14 residues. Looked up from germline, CDR1 is SGHDT and CDR2 is YYEEEE.

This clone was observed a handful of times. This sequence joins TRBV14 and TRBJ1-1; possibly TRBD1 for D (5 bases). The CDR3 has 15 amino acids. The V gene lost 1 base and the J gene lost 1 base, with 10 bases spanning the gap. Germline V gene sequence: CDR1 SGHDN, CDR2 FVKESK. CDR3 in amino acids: CASSQAGRGNTEAFF. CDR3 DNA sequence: TGTGCCAGCAGCCAAGCTGGGAGGGGGAACACTGAAGCTTTCTTT.

In DNA, the CDR3 is TGTGCCAGCAGCCAAGAAGTTATTTGGGCTGGAAAATCCTACGAGCAGTACTTC. Translating gives CASSQEVIWAGKSYEQYF. The gene calls are TRBV3-1 (or the pseudogene TRBV3-2) and TRBJ2-7, with D uncertain. V was trimmed by 0 bases and J by 1 base, leaving 19 bases between them. Germline CDR1 reads LGHDT; CDR2 reads YNNKEL (reference sequence). The CDR3 runs 18 residues.

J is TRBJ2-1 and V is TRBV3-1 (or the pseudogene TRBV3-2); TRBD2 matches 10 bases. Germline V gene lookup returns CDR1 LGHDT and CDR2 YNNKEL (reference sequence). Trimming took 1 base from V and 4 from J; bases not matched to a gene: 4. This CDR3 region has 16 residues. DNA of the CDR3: TGTGCCAGCAGCCAAGGACGGACTAGCGGATACAATGAGCAGTTCTTC. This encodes CASSQGRTSGYNEQFF.

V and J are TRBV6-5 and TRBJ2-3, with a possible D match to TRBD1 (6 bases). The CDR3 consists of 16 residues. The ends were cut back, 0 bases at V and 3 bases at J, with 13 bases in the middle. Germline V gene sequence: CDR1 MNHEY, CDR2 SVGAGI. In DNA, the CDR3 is TGTGCCAGCAGTTACTCGGCGACAGGTCGGACAGATACGCAGTATTTT. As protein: CASSYSATGRTDTQYF.

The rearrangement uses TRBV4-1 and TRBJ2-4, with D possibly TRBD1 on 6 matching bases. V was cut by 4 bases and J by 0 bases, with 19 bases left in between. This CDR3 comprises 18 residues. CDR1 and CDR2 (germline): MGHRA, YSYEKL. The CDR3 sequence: CASSPDFVGGAAKNIQYF. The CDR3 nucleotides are TGCGCCAGCAGCCCAGATTTCGTAGGGGGTGCAGCCAAAAACATTCAGTACTTC.

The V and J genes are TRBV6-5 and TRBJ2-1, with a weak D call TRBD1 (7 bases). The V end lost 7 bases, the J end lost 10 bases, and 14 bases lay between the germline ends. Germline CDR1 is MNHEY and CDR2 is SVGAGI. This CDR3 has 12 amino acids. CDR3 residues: CASIGDSGEQFF. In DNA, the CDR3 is TGTGCCAGCATCGGGGACAGCGGGGAGCAGTTCTTC.

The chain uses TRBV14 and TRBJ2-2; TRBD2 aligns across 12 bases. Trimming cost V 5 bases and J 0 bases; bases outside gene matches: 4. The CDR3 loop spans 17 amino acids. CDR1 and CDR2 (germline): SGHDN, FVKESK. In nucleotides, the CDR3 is TGTGCCAGCAGCGAAGGACTAGCGGGGCCGAACACCGGGGAGCTGTTTTTT. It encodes CASSEGLAGPNTGELFF. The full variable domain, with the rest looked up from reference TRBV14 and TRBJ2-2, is EAGVTQFPSHSVIEKGQTVTLRCDPISGHDNLYWYRRVMGKEIKFLLHFVKESKQDESGMPNNRFLAERTGGTYSTLKVQPAELEDSGVYFCASSEGLAGPNTGELFFGEGSRLTVL.

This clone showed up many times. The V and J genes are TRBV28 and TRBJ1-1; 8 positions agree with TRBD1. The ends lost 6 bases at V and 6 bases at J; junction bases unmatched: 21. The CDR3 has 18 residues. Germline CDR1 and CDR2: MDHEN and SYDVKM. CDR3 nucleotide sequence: TGTGCCAGCAGATATTTCAAGCGCCGAAAACAGGGGGAAGCTGAAGCTTTCTTT. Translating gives CASRYFKRRKQGEAEAFF.

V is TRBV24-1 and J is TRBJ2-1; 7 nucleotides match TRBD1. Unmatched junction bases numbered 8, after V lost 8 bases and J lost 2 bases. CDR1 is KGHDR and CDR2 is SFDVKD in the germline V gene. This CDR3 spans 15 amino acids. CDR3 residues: CATTGNRGAYNEQFF. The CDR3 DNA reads TGTGCCACCACAGGGAACAGGGGCGCCTACAATGAGCAGTTCTTC.

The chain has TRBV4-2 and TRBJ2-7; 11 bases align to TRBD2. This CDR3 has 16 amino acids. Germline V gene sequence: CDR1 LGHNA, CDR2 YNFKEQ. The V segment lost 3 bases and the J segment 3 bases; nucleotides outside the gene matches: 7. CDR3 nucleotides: TGTGCCAGCAGCCAGAGCATCGGGACTAGCGGCTACGAGCAGTACTTC. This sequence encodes CASSQSIGTSGYEQYF.

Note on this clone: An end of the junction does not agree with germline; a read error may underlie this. The CDR3: CANSFQRDYHYNEQFF. DNA of the CDR3: TGCGCCAACAGCTTTCAGCGGGATTATCACTACAATGAGCAGTTCTTC. The rearrangement links TRBV5-1 to TRBJ2-1; 7 bases map to TRBD2. In germline, CDR1 is SGHRS, CDR2 YFSETQ. The CDR3 contains 16 residues.

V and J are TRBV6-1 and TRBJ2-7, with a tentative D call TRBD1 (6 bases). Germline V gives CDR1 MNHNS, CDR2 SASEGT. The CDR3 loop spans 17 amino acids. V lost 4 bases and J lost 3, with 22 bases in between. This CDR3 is CASSVDRSFGVRYEQYF. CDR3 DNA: TGTGCCAGCAGTGTCGACAGGTCCTTCGGGGTTCGCTACGAGCAGTACTTC.

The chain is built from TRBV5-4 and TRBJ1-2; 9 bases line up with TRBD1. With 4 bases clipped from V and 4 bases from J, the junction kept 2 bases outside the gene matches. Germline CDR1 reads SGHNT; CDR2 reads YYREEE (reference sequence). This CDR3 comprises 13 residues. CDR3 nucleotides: TGTGCCAGCAGCCTGGACAGGGGCTATGGCTACACCTTC. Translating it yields CASSLDRGYGYTF.